The rows below give T cell receptor beta chains drawn from one sample of a study of T cell responses to AZD1222 COVID-19 vaccine. Sequencing was performed with immunoSEQ multiplex PCR; in TCRdb, only in-frame clones are kept and a portion is missing. Altogether over 130,000 clones are present, 80% to 95% being singletons, with the ten largest covering around 3.5%. This material consisted of peripheral blood, taken 28 days after the second AZD1222 dose. These receptors came from an adult who received the AZD1222 COVID-19 vaccine. The CDR3 runs from the conserved cysteine through the conserved F or W. The D gene is left open where the match is weak. A row's size may be missing; if present it is once, few, many or a size class.

>TRBJ2-7|TRBV10-3|-|-
TGTGCCATCAGTGAGTCGTGGAGGGGTACAGGGTACGAGCAGTACTTC
CAISESWRGTGYEQYF
>TRBJ1-2|TRBV7-9|TRBD1|-
TGTGCCAGCAGTCCCACAGGGGGCCGCTCCAACTATGGCTACACCTTC
CASSPTGGRSNYGYTF
>TRBJ2-7|TRBV5-1|-|-
TGCGCCAGCAGCTTGGTTGGCGGGTCCTACGAGCAGTACTTC
CASSLVGGSYEQYF
>TRBJ2-5|TRBV10-3|-|once
TGTGCCATCAGTGCGGCCGTGCCCCAAGAGACCCAGTACTTC
CAISAAVPQETQYF
>TRBJ1-2|TRBV10-3|TRBD1|-
TGTGCCATCAGGAGGGGACAGGGGAGCGACTATGGCTACACCTTC
CAIRRGQGSDYGYTF
>TRBJ1-1|TRBV10-3|-|-
TGTGCCATCAGGGGCACTTGGGGGGGCAACACTGAAGCTTTCTTT
CAIRGTWGGNTEAFF
>TRBJ1-1|TRBV19|-|once
TGTGCCAGTAGGGCCAGGGACAACACTGAAGCTTTCTTT
CASRARDNTEAFF
>TRBJ2-7|TRBV6-5|TRBD2|-
TGTGCCAGCAGTTACTCGGGACTAGCGGCTAACTACGAGCAGTACTTC
CASSYSGLAANYEQYF
>TRBJ1-2|TRBV28|-|-
TGTGCCAGCAGTTTACGGTTGAACGACTACACCTTC
CASSLRLNDYTF
>TRBJ1-2|TRBV3-1/TRBV3-2|-|-
TGTGCCAGCAGCCAAGAACGTAGGGGCTACACCTTC
CASSQERRGYTF
>TRBJ1-3|TRBV29-1|-|once
TGCAGCGTTGAAGATCGAGTCACTGGCGGTGGAAACACCATATATTTT
CSVEDRVTGGGNTIYF
>TRBJ1-4|TRBV4-1|TRBD1|-
TGCGCCAGCAGCCAAGTACAGTCAGGGGGCCATGAAAAACTGTTTTTT
CASSQVQSGGHEKLFF
>TRBJ1-3|TRBV5-1|-|-
TGCGCCAGCAGCTTGGAGGCAGGGCCTGGAAACACCATATATTTT
CASSLEAGPGNTIYF
>TRBJ1-2|TRBV15|TRBD1|-
TGTGCCACCAGCGGGGGGACAGGGAAGGGCTACACCTTC
CATSGGTGKGYTF
>TRBJ2-1|TRBV18|TRBD2|-
TGTGCCAGCTCACCACCGGGCCTAGCGGCCTACAATGAGCAGTTCTTC
CASSPPGLAAYNEQFF
>TRBJ1-6|TRBV6-2/TRBV6-3|-|-
TGTGCCAGCAGTCCACCACGGACGGTGGTTAATTCACCCCTCCACTTT
CASSPPRTVVNSPLHF
>TRBJ2-1|TRBV9|TRBD2|-
TGTGCCAGCAGCGTAGGAATTAGCGGGAGAGTAGGGAATGAGCAGTTCTTC
CASSVGISGRVGNEQFF
>TRBJ1-1|TRBV19|-|-
TGTGCCAGTTCGAGAAACGGGGGGGAGAACACTGAAGCTTTCTTT
CASSRNGGENTEAFF
>TRBJ1-6|TRBV11-2|-|-
TGTGCCAGCAGCTTAGAGGAGAGGGGCCAGGGCTCACCCCTCCACTTT
CASSLEERGQGSPLHF
>TRBJ2-1|TRBV6-6|-|-
TGTGCCAGCAGACAACGGGGCTTTTCCTACAATGAGCAGTTCTTC
CASRQRGFSYNEQFF
>TRBJ2-1|TRBV9|-|-
TGTGCCAGCAGCGTTGGGGCCGGTACATACAATGAGCAGTTCTTC
CASSVGAGTYNEQFF
>TRBJ2-1|TRBV12-3/TRBV12-4|-|-
TGTGCCAGCAGTTTCGAATTCGGTGAGCAGTTCTTC
CASSFEFGEQFF
>TRBJ2-2|TRBV29-1|TRBD1|-
TGCGCAACCGGACAGGGGGTAGGGGAGCTGTTTTTT
CATGQGVGELFF
>TRBJ1-4|TRBV2|TRBD1|-
TGTGCCAGCAGCTCCGGACAGGGGAGGGAAAAACTGTTTTTT
CASSSGQGREKLFF
>TRBJ2-7|TRBV20-1|-|-
TGCAGTGCTAGTTTGGGTGTAATGTACGAGCAGTACTTC
CSASLGVMYEQYF
>TRBJ2-1|TRBV7-2|TRBD2|once
TGTGCCAGCAGCCCTAATAGCGGGCCGTCGTATGAGCAGTTCTTC
CASSPNSGPSYEQFF
>TRBJ1-2|TRBV5-6|-|-
TGTGCCAGCAGCTTGGGCCCCCGCCTCAGTGGGGATGGCTACACCTTC
CASSLGPRLSGDGYTF
>TRBJ1-1|TRBV7-9|TRBD1|few
TGTGCCAGCAGCTGGGAGGGCAGGGGGCCCCCTGTTGAAGCTTTCTTT
CASSWEGRGPPVEAFF
>TRBJ1-2|TRBV9|-|once
TGTGCCAGCAGCCTCCGGGACGTGGTCGGTGGCTACACCTTC
CASSLRDVVGGYTF
>TRBJ1-6|TRBV9|-|-
TGTGCCAGCAGCGTAGAAGGGAACTATAATTCACCCCTCCACTTT
CASSVEGNYNSPLHF
>TRBJ2-1|TRBV19|-|-
TGTGCCAGTAGTGTCGTCCGGAATGAGCAGTTCTTC
CASSVVRNEQFF
>TRBJ1-2|TRBV6-6|-|once
TGTGCCAGCAGTTACTCGGAGGTACAGCCCTATGGCTACACCTTC
CASSYSEVQPYGYTF
>TRBJ1-2|TRBV21-1|-|-
TGTGCCAGCAGCAAAGGGGGACAGGGAAACTATGGCTACACCTTC
CASSKGGQGNYGYTF
>TRBJ2-3|TRBV6-5|TRBD2|-
TGTGCCAGCAGAGCGGGAGGGGCTAGCACAGATACGCAGTATTTT
CASRAGGASTDTQYF
>TRBJ1-1|TRBV7-2|-|-
TGTGCCAGCAGCTTAGTAGGGAAAACTCTGAACACTGAAGCTTTCTTT
CASSLVGKTLNTEAFF
>TRBJ2-7|TRBV6-1|TRBD2|-
TGTGCCAGCAGTGATCCCTGGACTAGCGGGAACTACGAGCAGTACTTC
CASSDPWTSGNYEQYF
>TRBJ2-1|TRBV14|TRBD2|-
TGTGCCAGCAGCCAAGAGGAACTAGCGCGACGGTACAATGAGCAGTTCTTC
CASSQEELARRYNEQFF
>TRBJ1-1|TRBV28|TRBD1|-
TGTGCCAGCAGTTTCCAGGGGGCGACCACTGAAGCTTTCTTT
CASSFQGATTEAFF
>TRBJ2-5|TRBV5-1|TRBD1|-
TGCGCCAGCAGCTTGGTGGCAGGGGGCACCCAGTACTTC
CASSLVAGGTQYF
>TRBJ2-5|TRBV14|-|-
TGTGCCAGCAGCCACCGACTAGGGTTAGAAGAGACCCAGTACTTC
CASSHRLGLEETQYF
>TRBJ2-4|TRBV30|-|-
TGTGCCTGGAGTGTAATGGGGGACATTCAGTACTTC
CAWSVMGDIQYF
>TRBJ1-1|TRBV9|TRBD1|-
TGTGCCAGCAGCGTAACAGACAGGGGGCTGAGGACTGAAGCTTTCTTT
CASSVTDRGLRTEAFF
>TRBJ2-7|TRBV3-1/TRBV3-2|-|-
TGTGCCAGCAGCCCTGGGAGTGACTCCTACGAGCAGTACTTC
CASSPGSDSYEQYF
>TRBJ2-7|TRBV6-5|-|-
TGTGCCACAGGGGAGGGTACTGAGCAGTACTTC
CATGEGTEQYF
>TRBJ2-3|TRBV4-1|-|-
TGCGCCAGCAGCCAATCTCTCGCGGGGAGCACAGATACGCAGTATTTT
CASSQSLAGSTDTQYF
>TRBJ1-2|TRBV28|-|-
TGTGCCAGCAACCAGGGTTCACTTGGCTACACCTTC
CASNQGSLGYTF
>TRBJ1-2|TRBV27|-|-
TGTGCCAGCAGTTTATCGGGACTAACTAACTATGGCTACACCTTC
CASSLSGLTNYGYTF
>TRBJ1-5|TRBV2|-|-
TGTGCCAGCAGGGCCGAAGCCAATCAGCCCCAGCATTTT
CASRAEANQPQHF
>TRBJ2-3|TRBV27|-|once
TGTGCCAGCAGTTCTTATCTCCGAGGCAGCGGCACAGATACGCAGTATTTT
CASSSYLRGSGTDTQYF
>TRBJ1-2|TRBV7-9|-|once
TGTGCCAGCAGCTTAGGAGGCGACTATGGCTACACCTTC
CASSLGGDYGYTF
>TRBJ2-2|TRBV20-1|-|-
TGCAGTGCTAGTAGCAGGGGATCGTCCGGGGAGCTGTTTTTT
CSASSRGSSGELFF
>TRBJ2-3|TRBV2|TRBD2|-
TGTGCCAGATCAGCGGGAGGCCTCACAGATACGCAGTATTTT
CARSAGGLTDTQYF